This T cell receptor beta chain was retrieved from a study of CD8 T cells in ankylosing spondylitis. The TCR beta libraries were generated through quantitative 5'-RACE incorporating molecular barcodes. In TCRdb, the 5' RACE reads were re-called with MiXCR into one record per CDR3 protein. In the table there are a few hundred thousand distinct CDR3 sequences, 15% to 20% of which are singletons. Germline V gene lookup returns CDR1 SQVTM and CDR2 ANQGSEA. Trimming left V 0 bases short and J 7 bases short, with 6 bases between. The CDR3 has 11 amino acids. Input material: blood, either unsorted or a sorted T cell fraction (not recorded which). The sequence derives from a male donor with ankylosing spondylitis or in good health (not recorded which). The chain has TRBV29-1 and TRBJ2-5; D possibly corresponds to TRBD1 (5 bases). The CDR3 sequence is CSVEEQGTQYF. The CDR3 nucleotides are TGCAGCGTTGAAGAGCAGGGGACCCAGTACTTC.